These 22 T cell receptor beta chains were sequenced from one sample in a study of Ad26.COV2.S vaccination and SARS-CoV-2 variants. Specified treatment: roughly 18 received Ad26.COV2.S at low or high dose, single or two shots; about 5 received placebo; per-sample allocation not given. Sampling was done on day 63 after the first vaccine or placebo injection. Clones were read by immunoSEQ multiplex PCR, and TCRdb kept only the in-frame ones, dropping some. The sample holds 300,000 to 400,000 clones; roughly 90% are singletons and the top ten take over 5%. Sequences were derived from peripheral blood, sampled in a trial of Ad26.COV2.S vaccine versus placebo. All receptors derive from a person aged 18 to 65 who received the Ad26.COV2.S COVID-19 vaccine or a placebo.

The J gene is TRBJ1-2, the V gene TRBV4-3; D not certain. Germline loops: CDR1 LGHNA, CDR2 YSLEER. This CDR3 region has 17 residues. The V end lost 0 bases, the J end lost 0 bases, and 14 bases lay between the germline ends. The CDR3 sequence is CASSQESAAVSNYGYTF. Here the CDR3 DNA reads TGCGCCAGCAGCCAAGAGTCGGCGGCAGTGTCTAACTATGGCTACACCTTC.

The chain links TRBV2 to TRBJ2-1; TRBD2 matches 12 bases. Losses at the gene ends were 7 bases for V and 15 bases for J; bases not matched to a gene: 10. The germline V gene encodes CDR1 SNHLY and CDR2 FYNNEI. The CDR3 runs to 13 residues. The CDR3 spells CASIGRLAGVSFF. CDR3 coding DNA: TGTGCCAGCATAGGGAGACTAGCGGGGGTATCGTTCTTC.

This sequence joins TRBV7-2 and TRBJ2-3, with a weak D call TRBD1 (5 bases). CDR3 length equals 14 residues. Between the trimmed V and J ends, which lost 5 bases and 1 base, there was a span of 10 bases. Looked up from germline, CDR1 is SGHTA and CDR2 is FQGNSA. The CDR3, as DNA: TGTGCCAGCAGCGAAGGGGCAGGCACAGATACGCAGTATTTT. Translation: CASSEGAGTDTQYF.

The chain joins TRBV24-1 to TRBJ1-4, with a possible D match to TRBD1 (6 bases). Germline-derived CDR1 and CDR2 are KGHDR and SFDVKD. V was clipped by 2 bases and J by 5 bases, with 23 bases between them. CDR3 length: 19 amino acids. CDR3: CATSDSWGGHTTKNEKLFF. The DNA for the CDR3 is TGTGCCACCAGTGATTCATGGGGGGGACACACAACCAAAAATGAAAAACTGTTTTTT.

The V gene is TRBV30, the J gene TRBJ1-1, with TRBD1 matching 10 bases. The germline V gene has CDR1 GTSNPN and CDR2 SVGIG (reference sequence). V was clipped by 4 bases and J by 4 bases; unmatched bases: 15. The CDR3 is made up of 17 amino acids. The CDR3 loop is CAWTPDRGRKRRTEAFF. The CDR3 coding sequence is TGTGCCTGGACTCCTGACAGGGGGCGAAAACGTCGCACTGAAGCTTTCTTT.

This clone was picked up a small number of times. V gene TRBV20-1 combines with J gene TRBJ2-7, with D tentatively TRBD2 (5 bases). Germline values: CDR1 DFQATT, CDR2 SNEGSKA (reference sequence). V was trimmed by 4 bases and J by 2 bases, leaving 6 bases between them. The CDR3 loop spans 11 amino acids. The CDR3 spells CSAIGTYEQYF. In DNA, the CDR3 is TGCAGTGCTATCGGGACCTACGAGCAGTACTTC.

The chain is built from TRBV3-1 (or the pseudogene TRBV3-2) and TRBJ1-2; D remains unclear. Trimming shortened V by 1 base and J by 5 bases, and 8 bases separated the two germline ends. Per the germline V gene, CDR1 is LGHDT and CDR2 is YNNKEL (reference sequence). This CDR3 is 13 amino acids long. The CDR3, as DNA: TGTGCCAGCAGCCAAGGAGAAGGGTATGGCTACACCTTC. Translating it yields CASSQGEGYGYTF.

This clone is a singleton in its sample. The J gene is TRBJ1-2, the V gene TRBV5-8; D uncertain. The germline gives CDR1 SGHTS, CDR2 YDEGEE. V was pared by 0 bases and J by 4 bases, with 16 bases between. The CDR3 is 16 amino acids. Written as DNA, the CDR3 is TGTGCCAGCAGCTTGGCTTGGGTTCCCTTCTCCTATGGCTACACCTTC. Protein product: CASSLAWVPFSYGYTF.

The chain is built from TRBV25-1 and TRBJ1-6; D ambiguous. Germline CDR1 reads MGHDK; CDR2 reads SYGVNS. The CDR3 sequence is 17 residues long. Trimming pared 2 bases from V and 0 bases from J, leaving 11 bases between. The CDR3 sequence: CASSETLLYSYNSPLHF. In DNA, the CDR3 is TGTGCCAGCAGTGAAACGCTCCTTTACTCCTATAATTCACCCCTCCACTTT.

The V call is TRBV28, the J call TRBJ2-7, with 8 bases lining up with TRBD1. Per the germline V gene, CDR1 is MDHEN and CDR2 is SYDVKM. CDR3 length: 15 amino acids. V lost 6 bases, J lost 5 bases, and 12 bases stayed unmatched. The CDR3 bases are TGTGCCAGCAGCCTGCCCGGGACAGGCACCGACGAGCAGTACTTC. Its translation is CASSLPGTGTDEQYF.

V is TRBV4-1 and J is TRBJ2-1, with D unresolved. The germline V gene encodes CDR1 MGHRA and CDR2 YSYEKL. CDR3 length: 17 residues. V lost 3 bases, J lost 0 bases, and 15 bases lay in between. CDR3 protein: CASSHYLDINSYNEQFF. For the CDR3, the DNA is TGCGCCAGCAGCCACTACCTCGACATCAACTCCTACAATGAGCAGTTCTTC.

This clone came up once. The chain has TRBV5-4 and TRBJ2-1; 7 nucleotides align to TRBD2. The V segment lost 3 bases and the J segment 14 bases; nucleotides outside the gene matches: 11. This CDR3 is built from 13 residues. The V gene's germline CDR1 is SGHNT and CDR2 YYREEE (reference sequence). The CDR3 DNA follows: TGTGCCAGCAGCTGGGGAGGGGTTGCAGTCGAGTTCTTC. Translation gives CASSWGGVAVEFF. Full variable domain (missing parts from reference TRBV5-4 and TRBJ2-1): ETGVTQSPTHLIKTRGQQVTLRCSSQSGHNTVSWYQQALGQGPQFIFQYYREEENGRGNFPPRFSGLQFPNYSSELNVNALELDDSALYLCASSWGGVAVEFFGPGTRLTVL.

This rearrangement joins TRBV2 to TRBJ2-7; 7 bases agree with TRBD1. Germline CDR1 and CDR2: SNHLY and FYNNEI. The V and J ends lost 5 bases and 3 bases, in that order; junction bases with no gene match: 16. CDR3 length equals 17 residues. The CDR3 loop is CASSIHRDSPGGYEQYF. CDR3 DNA sequence: TGTGCCAGCAGTATCCACCGGGACAGCCCAGGGGGCTACGAGCAGTACTTC. The variable domain in full, with the rest retrieved from reference TRBV2 and TRBJ2-7, is EPEVTQTPSHQVTQMGQEVILRCVPISNHLYFYWYRQILGQKVEFLVSFYNNEISEKSEIFDDQFSVERPDGSNFTLKIRSTKLEDSAMYFCASSIHRDSPGGYEQYFGPGTRLTVT.

V is TRBV7-2 and J is TRBJ2-1, with D tentatively TRBD2 (5 bases). Germline values: CDR1 SGHTA, CDR2 FQGNSA. The CDR3 covers 13 residues. V was trimmed by 1 base and J by 6 bases, leaving 7 bases between them. The CDR3 DNA is TGTGCCAGCAGCTTAGGGCTAGCCAATGAGCAGTTCTTC. This codes for CASSLGLANEQFF.

The V gene is TRBV28, the J gene TRBJ2-1, with a weak D call TRBD2 (6 bases). CDR1 is MDHEN, CDR2 SYDVKM, per germline. The CDR3 consists of 12 residues. V dropped 4 bases and J dropped 8 bases, with 9 bases sitting between them. The CDR3 protein is CASSSTRDEQFF. The CDR3 DNA is TGTGCCAGCAGTTCGACTAGGGATGAGCAGTTCTTC. Combining the CDR3 with reference TRBV28 and TRBJ2-1 gives the whole variable domain DVKVTQSSRYLVKRTGEKVFLECVQDMDHENMFWYRQDPGLGLRLIYFSYDVKMKEKGDIPEGYSVSREKKERFSLILESASTNQTSMYLCASSSTRDEQFFGPGTRLTVL.

This clone appeared a single time. This rearrangement joins TRBV9 to TRBJ1-4, with 9 bases identical to TRBD1. The CDR3 extends over 15 amino acids. The junction had 7 bases not matched to a gene; V was cut back by 4 bases and J by 6 bases. The germline V gene has CDR1 SGDLS and CDR2 YYNGEE. The DNA of the CDR3 is TGTGCCAGCAGCTCAACCGGGACAGGGTATGAAAAACTGTTTTTT. Translated: CASSSTGTGYEKLFF.

V and J are TRBV4-1 and TRBJ1-2; tentatively, D is TRBD1 (5 bases). Between the trimmed V and J ends, which lost 2 bases and 5 bases, there was a span of 15 bases. The CDR3 runs 15 residues. Germline V gives CDR1 MGHRA, CDR2 YSYEKL. The DNA of the CDR3 is TGCGCCAGCAGCCAAATTCCGACAGCGCAGTATGGCTACACCTTC. Protein product: CASSQIPTAQYGYTF.

The V and J genes are TRBV19 and TRBJ1-5; no reliable D call. Trimming cost V 1 base and J 3 bases, with 7 bases left between them. The CDR3 contains 14 residues. Germline V CDR1 and CDR2: LNHDA, SQIVND (reference sequence). CDR3 amino acids: CASSIAQNNQPQHF. Here the CDR3 DNA reads TGTGCCAGTAGTATAGCCCAGAACAATCAGCCCCAGCATTTT.

This chain uses TRBV5-6 with TRBJ2-5; a weak D match, TRBD1 (6 bases). Germline assignment: CDR1 SGHDT and CDR2 YYEEEE. The CDR3 length is 15 residues. Trimming took 5 bases from V and 5 from J, leaving 19 bases between them. The CDR3 DNA is TGTGCCAGCAGGTCGCTGCCAGGGGACGAGGAGACCCAGTACTTC. Protein: CASRSLPGDEETQYF. Variable domain in full (rest from reference TRBV5-6 and TRBJ2-5): DAGVTQSPTHLIKTRGQQVTLRCSPKSGHDTVSWYQQALGQGPQFIFQYYEEEERQRGNFPDRFSGHQFPNYSSELNVNALLLGDSALYLCASRSLPGDEETQYFGPGTRLLVL.

V and J are TRBV7-9 and TRBJ2-7, with D perhaps matching TRBD2 (6 bases). V was clipped by 0 bases and J by 0 bases, with 12 bases between them. Germline assignment: CDR1 SEHNR and CDR2 FQNEAQ (reference sequence). This CDR3 has 16 amino acids. DNA for the CDR3: TGTGCCAGCAGCTTAGCGGCGGGGTCGAACTCCTACGAGCAGTACGTC. Amino acids: CASSLAAGSNSYEQYV.

This chain joins TRBV6-4 and TRBJ2-1, with 10 bases identical to TRBD2. The CDR3 contains 14 residues. Germline V gene data show CDR1 as MRHNA and CDR2 as SNTAGT. The V and J ends lost 5 bases and 9 bases, in that order; junction bases with no gene match: 7. DNA of the CDR3: TGTGCCAGCAGTTATCTAGCGGGGGACGGTGAGCAGTTCTTC. Residues: CASSYLAGDGEQFF.

The chain has TRBV7-9 and TRBJ1-5; D is unclear. Between the trimmed V and J ends, which lost 2 bases and 7 bases, there was a span of 12 bases. The CDR3 totals 14 residues. CDR1 is SEHNR and CDR2 is FQNEAQ in the germline V gene (reference sequence). The CDR3 region is CASSLSPAEQPQHF. CDR3 DNA: TGTGCCAGCAGCTTATCACCCGCAGAACAGCCCCAGCATTTT.